The 27 T cell receptor beta chains below were found in one sample sequenced in a study of post-analysis software for immune sequencing data. Overall study findings and caveats: Compared with controls, patients had more of about five TRBV segments, including TRBV5-6, TRBV5-1 and TRBV20-1.

These receptors have no known antigen. Prepared TCR beta cDNA libraries contained unique molecular identifiers. TCRdb ran MiXCR on the PCR reads and lists one entry per CDR3 protein. Counted here are a few hundred thousand distinct CDR3 sequences, 30% to 45% occurring once; the ten biggest clones make up around an eighth. The sequenced sample consisted of blood. All receptors come from a girl aged 5-17 years with multiple sclerosis.

This sequence joins TRBV12-3 or TRBV12-4 and TRBJ2-1; D call uncertain. This CDR3 spans 14 amino acids. Trimming cost V 6 bases and J 3 bases, with 12 bases left between them. The CDR3 nucleotides read TGTGCCAGCAGCCTTTCCGACGGCTACAATGAGCAGTTCTTC. Amino acid sequence: CASSLSDGYNEQFF.

The CDR3 protein is CASKKETQYF. The DNA of the CDR3 is TGTGCCAGCAAAAAAGAGACCCAGTACTTC. J is TRBJ2-5 and V is TRBV2; D ambiguous. The CDR3 runs 10 residues. Trimming cost V 7 bases and J 3 bases, with 3 bases left between them. Germline V lookup: CDR1 SNHLY, CDR2 FYNNEI. Using reference TRBV2 and TRBJ2-5 for the parts outside the CDR3, the full variable domain is EPEVTQTPSHQVTQMGQEVILRCVPISNHLYFYWYRQILGQKVEFLVSFYNNEISEKSEIFDDQFSVERPDGSNFTLKIRSTKLEDSAMYFCASKKETQYFGPGTRLLVL.

The table lists this clonotype with a few counts. V is TRBV4-3 and J is TRBJ2-5; tentative D call: TRBD2 (5 bases). Trimming removed 4 bases at V and 1 base at J, with 19 bases between. Germline V gene data show CDR1 as LGHNA and CDR2 as YSLEER. The CDR3 sequence is 17 residues long. The CDR3 nucleotides read TGCGCCAGCAGCCGTACCAAGGGAGAGAGGGCCCAAGAGACCCAGTACTTC. Its protein product is CASSRTKGERAQETQYF.

The V and J genes are TRBV6-2 or TRBV6-3 and TRBJ2-4; 13 nucleotides line up with TRBD2. The J call is in doubt because the DNA end fits TRBJ2-7 better. Germline loops: CDR1 MNHEY, CDR2 SVGEGT. The CDR3 consists of 16 residues. The CDR3 region has the DNA TGTGCCATCAGCGACCGGACTAGCGGGGGTAACTACGAGCAGTACTTC. This translates into CAISDRTSGGNYEQYF.

V and J are TRBV27 and TRBJ2-1; 13 bases are shared with TRBD2. In germline, CDR1 is MNHEY, CDR2 SMNVEV (reference sequence). CDR3 size: 15 residues. The junction had 6 bases not matched to a gene; V was cut back by 7 bases and J by 6 bases. CDR3 sequence: CASTRTSGGPNEQFF. In DNA form, the CDR3 reads TGTGCCAGCACCAGGACTAGCGGGGGACCCAATGAGCAGTTCTTC.

The chain carries TRBV7-3 and TRBJ1-2, with D hard to call. Trimming cost V 1 base and J 2 bases, with 5 bases left between them. From germline, CDR1 is SGHTA and CDR2 FQGTGA. CDR3 length: 13 residues. The CDR3 region has the DNA TGTGCCAGCAGCTTAATAGGGAACTATGGCTACACCTTC. Its translation is CASSLIGNYGYTF.

The rearrangement links TRBV7-9 to TRBJ2-3; 8 bases match TRBD2. J was trimmed by 3 bases and V by 3 bases; bases with no gene match: 8. The CDR3 runs to 16 residues. CDR1 SEHNR and CDR2 FQNEAQ come from the germline V gene (reference sequence). The CDR3 here is CASSFKAGGPTDTQYF. CDR3 DNA: TGTGCCAGCAGCTTTAAGGCGGGGGGACCAACAGATACGCAGTATTTT.

The chain is built from TRBV4-2 and TRBJ2-6; D may be TRBD1 or TRBD2 (5 bases each). The germline gives CDR1 LGHNA, CDR2 YNFKEQ. V lost 3 bases to trimming and J lost 0 bases, with 18 bases between them. The CDR3 extends over 19 amino acids. The CDR3 is CASSQQPGRTISGANVLTF. For the CDR3, the DNA is TGTGCCAGCAGCCAGCAACCGGGACGGACGATCTCTGGGGCCAACGTCCTGACTTTC.

The chain is built from TRBV5-1 and TRBJ1-2; perhaps TRBD1 as D (5 bases). With 1 base removed from V and 6 bases from J, the gap between germline ends came to 16 bases. The CDR3 is 15 residues long. CDR1 is SGHRS and CDR2 is YFSETQ in the germline V gene. The DNA for the CDR3 is TGCGCCAGCAGCTTGAGGAAGTCGCCAGGGCATGGCTACACCTTC. This encodes CASSLRKSPGHGYTF.

This clonotype has just a few counts. This chain connects TRBV7-9 to TRBJ2-7; weak D call: TRBD1 (6 bases). The CDR3 spans 15 residues. Germline V gene lookup returns CDR1 SEHNR and CDR2 FQNEAQ (reference sequence). The V end was cut by 5 bases, the J end by 0 bases, with 14 bases between. The CDR3 protein is CASSANRVSSYEQYF. The CDR3 DNA is TGTGCCAGCAGCGCCAACAGGGTCAGCTCCTACGAGCAGTACTTC.

This clonotype was seen only a few times. The chain combines TRBV10-3 with TRBJ2-5; D gene uncertain. The CDR3 is made up of 13 amino acids. With 8 bases removed from V and 1 base from J, the gap between germline ends came to 11 bases. Germline CDR1 is ENHRY and CDR2 is SYGVKD. For the CDR3, the DNA is TGTGCCATCTCTGTGGGGATCCAAGAGACCCAGTACTTC. It encodes CAISVGIQETQYF.

The CDR3 DNA is TGTGCCAGCAGTTTACCCCGAACTGAAGCTTTCTTT. Protein sequence: CASSLPRTEAFF. The chain combines TRBV28 with TRBJ1-1; D unresolved. Germline CDR1 and CDR2: MDHEN and SYDVKM. This CDR3 has 12 amino acids. The V gene lost 2 bases and the J gene lost 5 bases, with 6 bases spanning the gap.

The V gene is TRBV12-3 or TRBV12-4, the J gene TRBJ1-2; TRBD1 might be the D (5 bases). There are 14 residues in the CDR3. Trimming removed 7 bases at V and 7 bases at J, with 19 bases between. The CDR3 sequence: CASMGWGLIGGYTF. CDR3 nucleotide sequence: TGTGCCAGCATGGGGTGGGGCCTTATCGGTGGCTACACCTTC.

The chain is built from TRBV27 and TRBJ2-7, with no clear D. V lost 4 bases, J lost 0 bases, and 16 bases lay in between. The germline V gene has CDR1 MNHEY and CDR2 SMNVEV (reference sequence). The CDR3 extends over 16 amino acids. The CDR3 reads CASSSFLTTYSYEQYF. For the CDR3, the DNA is TGTGCCAGCAGTTCTTTTCTGACCACCTACTCCTACGAGCAGTACTTC.

The gene calls are TRBV15 and TRBJ2-5; the match to TRBD2 covers 8 bases. The better agreement between TRBJ2-7 and the DNA end casts doubt on the J call. Germline lookup yields CDR1 LNHNV and CDR2 YYDKDF (reference sequence). This CDR3 spans 16 amino acids. In nucleotides, the CDR3 is TGTGCCACCAGCAGAGATCGGGAGGGGGTTAGGTACGAGCAGTACTTC. It translates to CATSRDREGVRYEQYF.

The chain recombines TRBV5-1 with TRBJ2-1; possible D gene TRBD1, 6 bases. With 3 bases removed from V and 6 bases from J, the gap between germline ends came to 16 bases. Germline loops: CDR1 SGHRS, CDR2 YFSETQ. There are 15 residues in the CDR3. The CDR3 here is CASSSTNGQSNEQFF. The CDR3 DNA sequence: TGCGCCAGCAGCTCAACGAATGGACAGAGCAATGAGCAGTTCTTC.

This clonotype turned up a few times. The V and J genes are TRBV10-3 and TRBJ2-1, with 8 bases matching TRBD2. The CDR3 extends over 17 amino acids. With V trimmed by 8 bases and J by 7 bases, 19 bases remained unmatched. Per the germline V gene, CDR1 is ENHRY and CDR2 is SYGVKD. CDR3 region: CAIQGDPGLVTKNEQFF. CDR3 sequence (DNA): TGTGCCATCCAAGGTGATCCGGGACTAGTTACGAAGAATGAGCAGTTCTTC.

This clonotype was seen a few times. At one boundary the junction diverges from the germline segment, which might be a read error. The chain couples TRBV7-8 to TRBJ2-5; 9 bases line up with TRBD2. CDR3 length equals 15 residues. Germline lookup yields CDR1 SGHVS and CDR2 FQNEAQ. This CDR3 reads CASSAWRGGEETQYF. CDR3 nucleotide sequence: TGCGCCAGCAGCGCCTGGCGGGGGGGCGAGGAGACCCAGTACTTC. Full variable domain (outside the CDR3, taken from reference TRBV7-8 and TRBJ2-5): GAGVSQSPRYKVAKRGQDVALRCDPISGHVSLFWYQQALGQGPEFLTYFQNEAQLDKSGLPSDRFFAERPEGSVSTLKIQRTQQEDSAVYLCASSAWRGGEETQYFGPGTRLLVL.

The chain uses TRBV11-2 and TRBJ2-4, with 10 bases identical to TRBD2. There are 16 residues in the CDR3. In germline, CDR1 is SGHAT, CDR2 FQNNGV. V shed 1 base, J shed 6 bases, and the junction held 6 bases outside the gene matches. CDR3 sequence (DNA): TGTGCCAGCAGCTTAGCGGCTAGCGGGGGTGCAAACATTCAGTACTTC. Protein: CASSLAASGGANIQYF.

This clonotype was found many times. The chain recombines TRBV12-3 or TRBV12-4 with TRBJ2-5; D remains ambiguous. The CDR3 covers 13 residues. V gave up 4 bases and J gave up 5 bases, with 11 bases separating them. The CDR3 loop is CASSSGPQETQYF. The CDR3 DNA is TGTGCCAGCAGTTCCGGACCCCAGGAGACCCAGTACTTC.

This chain connects TRBV27 to TRBJ1-5; D is ambiguous. Germline V gene data show CDR1 as MNHEY and CDR2 as SMNVEV (reference sequence). The V and J ends lost 2 bases and 0 bases respectively, with 11 bases between them. This CDR3 region has 16 residues. DNA for the CDR3: TGTGCCAGCAGTTTACGGGCGGACGGTAGCAATCAGCCCCAGCATTTT. Translation gives CASSLRADGSNQPQHF.

This clonotype was seen only once. The CDR3 spells CASSPSVAGAPLRQFF. In nucleotides, the CDR3 is TGTGCCAGCAGCCCTAGCGTTGCGGGGGCCCCTCTTAGGCAGTTCTTC. The rearrangement links TRBV7-2 to TRBJ2-1, with a possible D match to TRBD2 (7 bases). The CDR3 length is 16 residues. Trimming took 5 bases from V and 12 from J, leaving 26 bases between them. Per germline, CDR1 SGHTA and CDR2 FQGNSA.

This clonotype has more than one count but fewer than ten. The chain joins TRBV7-8 to TRBJ2-1, with 8 positions matching TRBD2. CDR1 and CDR2 from the germline V gene are SGHVS and FQNEAQ. This CDR3 region has 15 residues. Unmatched junction bases numbered 1, after V lost 1 base and J lost 2 bases. The CDR3 DNA sequence: TGTGCCAGCAGCTTAGTTAGCGGGACCTACAATGAGCAGTTCTTC. Translated, it gives CASSLVSGTYNEQFF.

The chain employs TRBV6-6 and TRBJ2-1; D gene uncertain. V gave up 6 bases and J gave up 4 bases, with 13 bases separating them. This CDR3 has 14 amino acids. From germline, CDR1 is MNHNY and CDR2 SVGAGI (reference sequence). The CDR3 nucleotides read TGTGCCAGCAGCCGGGCGGCAGTTTACAATGAGCAGTTCTTC. It is translated as CASSRAAVYNEQFF.

This clonotype was detected a few times. The genes are TRBV12-3 or TRBV12-4 and TRBJ1-1; TRBD1 might be the D (6 bases). The germline V and J ends were trimmed by 3 bases and 0 bases, with 20 bases remaining between them. CDR3 length: 18 amino acids. The CDR3 nucleotides read TGTGCCAGCAGTTTGGCCTCGGGGGGCCGGTCCATGAACACTGAAGCTTTCTTT. This translates into CASSLASGGRSMNTEAFF.

CDR3 sequence reads: CASSDGGAGQPQHF. The CDR3 DNA reads TGTGCCAGCAGTGACGGGGGGGCTGGACAGCCCCAGCATTTT. The V and J genes are TRBV2 and TRBJ1-5; tentatively, D is TRBD1 (6 bases). The germline gives CDR1 SNHLY, CDR2 FYNNEI. V was trimmed by 3 bases and J by 7 bases, leaving 13 bases between them. The CDR3 consists of 14 residues.

Of note for this clonotype: The junction differs from germline at one of its ends, possibly a read error. This rearrangement joins TRBV7-7 to TRBJ2-5; D ambiguous. This CDR3 region has 13 residues. Germline V gives CDR1 SSHAT, CDR2 FNYEAQ (reference sequence). CDR3 DNA: TGTGCTAGCAGCTTGGCCGAGTCGGAGACCCAGTACTTC. Translation gives CASSLAESETQYF.